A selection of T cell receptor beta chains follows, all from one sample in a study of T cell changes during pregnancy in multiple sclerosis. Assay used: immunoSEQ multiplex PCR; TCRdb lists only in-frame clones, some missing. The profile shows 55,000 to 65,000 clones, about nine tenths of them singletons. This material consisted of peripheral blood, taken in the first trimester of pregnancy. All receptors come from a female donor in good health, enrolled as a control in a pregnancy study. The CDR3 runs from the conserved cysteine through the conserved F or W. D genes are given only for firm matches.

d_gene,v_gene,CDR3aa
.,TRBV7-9,CASSPRQGPYEQYF
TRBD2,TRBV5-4,CASSFHVGGRADEQYF
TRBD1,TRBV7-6,CASSSRQGAYEQYF
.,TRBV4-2,CASSRTPEQSSYNEQFF
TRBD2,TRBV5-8,CASSLTFGTSGNNEQFF
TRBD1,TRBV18,CASSPRNRGMNTEAFF
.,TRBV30,CAWSVLTVQPQHF
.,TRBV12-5,CASGRNRDSTDTQYF
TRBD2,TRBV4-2,CASSQELVGPSGAPYEQYF
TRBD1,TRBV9,CASSVLDRDTEAFF
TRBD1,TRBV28,CATLRGQGDQPQHF
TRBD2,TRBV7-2,CASSLVGLGTYEQYF
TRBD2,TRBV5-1,CASSNGLADTGELFF
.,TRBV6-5,CASSYSIAGIYGYTF
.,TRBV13,CASSFQGRGNSPLHF
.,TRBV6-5,CASRRLDLAGEAFF
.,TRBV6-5,CASSSGTPRETQYF